The 12 T cell receptor beta chains reported below all come from one sample, sequenced in a study of cytomegalovirus exposure and HLA in healthy donors. PCR employed 60 Vbeta and 13 Jbeta primers. Clones were sequenced by immunoSEQ multiplex PCR, and TCRdb holds only the in-frame ones, with some missing. The table records 150,000 or so clones, about four fifths of them present only once. Sequenced sample: PBMCs. The receptor source for this set is a male donor in good health and CMV-seropositive.

This clone was seen a single time. V usage is TRBV18 and J usage is TRBJ2-1; 9 nucleotides align to TRBD2. The V gene end was trimmed by 0 bases and the J gene end by 8 bases; junction bases not matched to a gene: 11. In germline, CDR1 is KGHSH, CDR2 LQKENI. This CDR3 region has 17 residues. CDR3 bases: TGTGCCAGCTCACCACCCTTTGCGGGAGGGCCCTGGTATGAGCAGTTCTTC. This encodes CASSPPFAGGPWYEQFF.

The rearrangement joins TRBV7-9 to TRBJ1-4; 10 bases are a match to TRBD1. V gave up 4 bases and J gave up 9 bases; unmatched junction bases: 8. The CDR3 consists of 15 residues. The germline gives CDR1 SEHNR, CDR2 FQNEAQ (reference sequence). The CDR3 coding sequence is TGTGCCAGCAGCTCGGGGACAGGGGTATGGAAAAAACTGTTTTTT. It yields the protein CASSSGTGVWKKLFF. The whole variable domain, filled in from reference TRBV7-9 and TRBJ1-4, reads DTGVSQNPRHKITKRGQNVTFRCDPISEHNRLYWYRQTLGQGPEFLTYFQNEAQLEKSRLLSDRFSAERPKGSFSTLEIQRTEQGDSAMYLCASSSGTGVWKKLFFGSGTQLSVL.

The V gene is TRBV5-1, the J gene TRBJ2-1, with 7 positions matching TRBD2. V dropped 4 bases and J dropped 0; count of bases not matched to a gene: 10. The CDR3 totals 17 residues. CDR1 is SGHRS, CDR2 YFSETQ, per germline. CDR3 in DNA: TGCGCCAGCAGCCCGGGGGGTGGGGGGAGCTCCTACAATGAGCAGTTCTTC. It yields the protein CASSPGGGGSSYNEQFF. The variable domain in full, completed from reference TRBV5-1 and TRBJ2-1, reads KAGVTQTPRYLIKTRGQQVTLSCSPISGHRSVSWYQQTPGQGLQFLFEYFSETQRNKGNFPGRFSGRQFSNSRSEMNVSTLELGDSALYLCASSPGGGGSSYNEQFFGPGTRLTVL.

A single count supports this clone. The J gene is TRBJ2-5, the V gene TRBV7-2; maybe TRBD1 (6 bases). The germline V gene has CDR1 SGHTA and CDR2 FQGNSA. There are 15 residues in the CDR3. V was clipped by 5 bases and J by 4 bases, with 17 bases between them. CDR3 protein: CASSPNSGAGETQYF. Written as DNA, the CDR3 is TGTGCCAGCAGCCCGAACTCAGGGGCAGGAGAGACCCAGTACTTC.

This clone was counted a single time. A junction end diverges from the germline sequence, so it may reflect a read error. The rearrangement joins TRBV18 to TRBJ2-7; 8 bases map to TRBD1. Germline lookup yields CDR1 KGHSH and CDR2 LQKENI. This CDR3 spans 16 amino acids. The CDR3 region is CASSPTLAGGDYEQYF. The CDR3 DNA reads as TGTGCCAGTTCACCAACTCTGGCAGGGGGCGATTACGAGCAGTACTTC.

V is TRBV5-1 and J is TRBJ2-2; D is unclear. The CDR3 has 13 amino acids. V was clipped by 5 bases and J by 2 bases, with 7 bases between them. Germline V gives CDR1 SGHRS, CDR2 YFSETQ. The CDR3, as DNA: TGCGCCAGCAGACCCGGTAACACCGGGGAGCTGTTTTTT. It translates to CASRPGNTGELFF.

The V call is TRBV4-3, the J call TRBJ2-2; perhaps TRBD1 as D (6 bases). Trimming shortened V by 4 bases and J by 1 base, and 16 bases separated the two germline ends. Germline-derived CDR1 and CDR2 are LGHNA and YSLEER. This CDR3 comprises 17 residues. The CDR3 protein is CASSRQTGRWNTGELFF. CDR3 coding DNA: TGCGCCAGCAGCCGGCAGACAGGCAGGTGGAACACCGGGGAGCTGTTTTTT.

The chain recombines TRBV25-1 with TRBJ2-7; D is possibly TRBD1 (5 bases). V lost 5 bases, J lost 3 bases, and 5 bases lay in between. This CDR3 comprises 11 residues. From germline, CDR1 is MGHDK and CDR2 SYGVNS. This CDR3 is CASSTGYEQYF. The CDR3 DNA is TGTGCCAGCAGTACAGGCTACGAGCAGTACTTC.

This rearrangement joins TRBV18 to TRBJ1-2; perhaps TRBD1 as D (6 bases). This CDR3 is built from 15 residues. Germline V gene data show CDR1 as KGHSH and CDR2 as LQKENI. The V end lost 3 bases, the J end lost 8 bases, and 19 bases lay between the germline ends. CDR3 protein: CASSPGTDRLGGYTF. CDR3 DNA sequence: TGTGCCAGCTCACCGGGAACAGACAGGCTGGGGGGCTACACCTTC.

This clone came up a few times. This sequence joins TRBV5-1 and TRBJ2-1, with 10 bases lining up with TRBD2. CDR3 length equals 14 residues. The germline gives CDR1 SGHRS, CDR2 YFSETQ. The J segment lost 8 bases and the V segment lost 1 base, leaving 3 bases of the junction unmatched. Here the CDR3 reads CASSLQREGYEQFF. The CDR3 DNA sequence: TGCGCCAGCAGCTTGCAGCGGGAGGGTTATGAGCAGTTCTTC. Full variable domain (outside the CDR3, taken from reference TRBV5-1 and TRBJ2-1): KAGVTQTPRYLIKTRGQQVTLSCSPISGHRSVSWYQQTPGQGLQFLFEYFSETQRNKGNFPGRFSGRQFSNSRSEMNVSTLELGDSALYLCASSLQREGYEQFFGPGTRLTVL.

V and J are TRBV5-4 and TRBJ2-7, with 13 bases that match TRBD2. The CDR3 has 15 amino acids. Germline V gives CDR1 SGHNT, CDR2 YYREEE (reference sequence). V gave up 3 bases and J gave up 2 bases; unmatched junction bases: 2. As DNA, the CDR3 is TGTGCCAGCAGCTATACTAGCGGGAGGGCCTACGAGCAGTACTTC. This sequence encodes CASSYTSGRAYEQYF.

This clone was detected only a few times. The chain joins TRBV5-1 to TRBJ2-3; 14 nucleotides agree with TRBD2. The length of the CDR3 is 18 residues. Trimming cost V 0 bases and J 5 bases; bases outside gene matches: 8. Germline V lookup: CDR1 SGHRS, CDR2 YFSETQ. As DNA, the CDR3 is TGCGCCAGCAGCTTGGCCGAAAAGACTAGCGGGAGGGTAGATACGCAGTATTTT. Amino acid sequence: CASSLAEKTSGRVDTQYF.